What follows are 2 T cell receptor beta chains derived from one specimen sequenced in a study of beta chain features in type 1 diabetes. Expressed TCRB transcripts were sequenced after all isolated RNA was converted to cDNA. Measured with immunoSEQ multiplex PCR; TCRdb has only the in-frame clones, and not every one. This table holds 25,000 to 30,000 clones, 56% found once. No antigen has been assigned to these receptors. Study-wide points: People with Type 1 diabetes carried modestly yet significantly shorter TCRB CDR3s in all four CD4+ subsets.

The sequencing sample was made of Tregs from blood. These receptor sequences come from a woman in her late teens or twenties with type 1 diabetes.

The chain carries TRBV9 and TRBJ2-1; TRBD2 matches at 11 bases. With 4 bases clipped from V and 4 bases from J, the junction kept 4 bases outside the gene matches. This CDR3 comprises 15 residues. Looked up from germline, CDR1 is SGDLS and CDR2 is YYNGEE. CDR3 protein: CASSLGLADYNEQFF. In DNA, the CDR3 is TGTGCCAGCAGCCTGGGACTAGCGGATTACAATGAGCAGTTCTTC.

The chain has TRBV6-1 and TRBJ2-7; possible D gene TRBD1, 6 bases. Per the germline V gene, CDR1 is MNHNS and CDR2 is SASEGT. The CDR3 is made up of 15 amino acids. V lost 4 bases, J lost 4 bases, and 17 bases lay in between. In nucleotides, the CDR3 is TGTGCCAGCAGTGGCCGGGACATGGGAGCTTACGAGCAGTACTTC. Amino acid sequence: CASSGRDMGAYEQYF.